This section outlines one TCR beta chain sequence together with its context. The V end was cut by 3 bases, the J end by 0 bases, with 19 bases between. The CDR3 has 18 amino acids. The sample originates from a study of T-cell memory formation after mild COVID-19. The overall study: TCR clusters largely stayed donor specific.

Using its own MiXCR run on the 5' RACE reads, TCRdb lists one record per CDR3 protein. In the table there are over 400,000 distinct CDR3 sequences, around 22% of which are singletons. The sequence was collected from an adult woman who had mild COVID-19 (a few samples of this study predate the infection). Cell type and time point are not known. Sequencing was carried out using PBMCs or a T cell subset sorted from them (not recorded which). The chain carries TRBV12-3 or TRBV12-4 and TRBJ2-3; maybe TRBD2 (6 bases). CDR3 nucleotide sequence: TGTGCCAGCAGTTTTAATTATTTCGGCGGGGTTAGCACAGATACGCAGTATTTT. The encoded protein is CASSFNYFGGVSTDTQYF.